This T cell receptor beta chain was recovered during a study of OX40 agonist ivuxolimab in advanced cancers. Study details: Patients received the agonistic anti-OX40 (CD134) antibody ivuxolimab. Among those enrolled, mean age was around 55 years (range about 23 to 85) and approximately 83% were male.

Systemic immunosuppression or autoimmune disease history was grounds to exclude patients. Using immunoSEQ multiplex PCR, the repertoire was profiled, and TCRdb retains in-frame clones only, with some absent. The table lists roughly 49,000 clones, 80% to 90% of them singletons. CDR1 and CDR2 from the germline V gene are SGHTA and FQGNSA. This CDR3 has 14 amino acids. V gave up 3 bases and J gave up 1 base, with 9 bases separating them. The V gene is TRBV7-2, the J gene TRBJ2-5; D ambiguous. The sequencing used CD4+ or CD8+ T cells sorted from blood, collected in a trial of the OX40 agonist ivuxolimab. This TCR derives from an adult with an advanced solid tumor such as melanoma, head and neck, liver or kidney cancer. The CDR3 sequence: CASSLASSQETQYF. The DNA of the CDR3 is TGTGCCAGCAGCTTGGCGAGCTCCCAAGAGACCCAGTACTTC. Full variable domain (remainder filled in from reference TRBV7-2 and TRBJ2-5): GAGVSQSPSNKVTEKGKDVELRCDPISGHTALYWYRQSLGQGLEFLIYFQGNSAPDKSGLPSDRFSAERTGGSVSTLTIQRTQQEDSAVYLCASSLASSQETQYFGPGTRLLVL.